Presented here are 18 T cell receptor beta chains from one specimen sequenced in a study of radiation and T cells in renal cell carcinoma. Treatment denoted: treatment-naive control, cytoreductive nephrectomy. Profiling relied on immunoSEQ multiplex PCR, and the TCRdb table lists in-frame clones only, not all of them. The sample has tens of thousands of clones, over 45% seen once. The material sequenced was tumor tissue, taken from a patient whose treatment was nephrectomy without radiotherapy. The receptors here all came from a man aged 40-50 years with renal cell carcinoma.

The CDR3 DNA is TGCGCCAGCAGCTTGGAACGGAAAGGGGTCCAACTTAATGAAAAACTGTTTTTT. It specifies CASSLERKGVQLNEKLFF. V is TRBV5-1 and J is TRBJ1-4, with TRBD1 as a possible D gene (5 bases). The CDR3 runs to 18 residues. CDR1 and CDR2 (germline): SGHRS, YFSETQ. V lost 0 bases and J lost 4, with 19 bases in between.

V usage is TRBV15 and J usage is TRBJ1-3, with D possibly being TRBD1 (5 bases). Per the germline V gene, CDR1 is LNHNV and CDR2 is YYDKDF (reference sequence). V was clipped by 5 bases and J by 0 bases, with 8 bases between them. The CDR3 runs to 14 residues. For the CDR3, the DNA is TGTGCCACCAGCTACGACAGCTCTGGAAACACCATATATTTT. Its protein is CATSYDSSGNTIYF. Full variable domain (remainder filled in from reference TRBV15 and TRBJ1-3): DAMVIQNPRYQVTQFGKPVTLSCSQTLNHNVMYWYQQKSSQAPKLLFHYYDKDFNNEADTPDNFQSRRPNTSFCFLDIRSPGLGDTAMYLCATSYDSSGNTIYFGEGSWLTVV.

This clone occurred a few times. The CDR3 bases are TGTGCCAGCAGCCAAGATAGGTCACTTAACTATGGCTACACCTTC. This encodes CASSQDRSLNYGYTF. The rearrangement uses TRBV4-2 and TRBJ1-2; no clear D gene. The CDR3 is 15 amino acids. Germline values: CDR1 LGHNA, CDR2 YNFKEQ. Between the trimmed V and J ends, which lost 0 bases and 1 base, there was a span of 9 bases.

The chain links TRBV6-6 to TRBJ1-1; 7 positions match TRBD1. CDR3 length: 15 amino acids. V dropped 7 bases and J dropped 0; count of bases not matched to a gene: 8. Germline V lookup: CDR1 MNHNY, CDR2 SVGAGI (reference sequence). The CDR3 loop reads CASIRGYPMNTEAFF. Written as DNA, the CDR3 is TGTGCCAGCATCAGGGGGTATCCTATGAACACTGAAGCTTTCTTT.

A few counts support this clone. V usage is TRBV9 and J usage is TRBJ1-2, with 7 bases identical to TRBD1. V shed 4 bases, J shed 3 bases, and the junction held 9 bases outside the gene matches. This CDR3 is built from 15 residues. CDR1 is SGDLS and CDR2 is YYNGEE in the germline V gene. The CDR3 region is CASSLTGEMDYGYTF. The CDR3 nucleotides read TGTGCCAGCAGCTTAACAGGGGAAATGGACTATGGCTACACCTTC.

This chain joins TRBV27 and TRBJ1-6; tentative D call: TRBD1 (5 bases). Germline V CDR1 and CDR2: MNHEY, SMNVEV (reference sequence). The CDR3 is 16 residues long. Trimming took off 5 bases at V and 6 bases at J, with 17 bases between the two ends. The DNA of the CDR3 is TGTGCCAGCAGTCGGAGCTACAGGAACGCTAATTCACCCCTCCACTTT. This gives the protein CASSRSYRNANSPLHF.

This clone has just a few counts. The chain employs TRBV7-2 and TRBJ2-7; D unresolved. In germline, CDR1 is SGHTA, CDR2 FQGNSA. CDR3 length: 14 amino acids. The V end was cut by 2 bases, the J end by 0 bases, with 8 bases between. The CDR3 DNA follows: TGTGCCAGCAGCTTAACCTTTAGCTCCTACGAGCAGTACGTC. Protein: CASSLTFSSYEQYV.

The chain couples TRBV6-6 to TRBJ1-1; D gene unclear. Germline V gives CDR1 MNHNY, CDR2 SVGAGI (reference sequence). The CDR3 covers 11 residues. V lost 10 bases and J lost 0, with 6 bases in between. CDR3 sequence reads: CATTMNTEAFF. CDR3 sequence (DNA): TGTGCCACCACAATGAACACTGAAGCTTTCTTT.

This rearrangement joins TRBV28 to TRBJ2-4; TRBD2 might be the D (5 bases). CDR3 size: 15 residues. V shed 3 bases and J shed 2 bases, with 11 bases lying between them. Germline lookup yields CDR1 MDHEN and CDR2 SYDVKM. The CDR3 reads CASSFPLATKNIQYF. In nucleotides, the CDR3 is TGTGCCAGCAGTTTCCCCCTAGCTACCAAAAACATTCAGTACTTC.

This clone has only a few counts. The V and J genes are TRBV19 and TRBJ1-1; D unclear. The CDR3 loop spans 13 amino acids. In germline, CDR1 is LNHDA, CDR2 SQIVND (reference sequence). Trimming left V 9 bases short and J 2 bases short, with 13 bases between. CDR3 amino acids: CASKTAGNTEAFF. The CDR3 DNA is TGTGCCAGCAAGACGGCTGGTAACACTGAAGCTTTCTTT. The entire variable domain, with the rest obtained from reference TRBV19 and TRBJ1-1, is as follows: DGGITQSPKYLFRKEGQNVTLSCEQNLNHDAMYWYRQDPGQGLRLIYYSQIVNDFQKGDIAEGYSVSREKKESFPLTVTSAQKNPTAFYLCASKTAGNTEAFFGQGTRLTVV.

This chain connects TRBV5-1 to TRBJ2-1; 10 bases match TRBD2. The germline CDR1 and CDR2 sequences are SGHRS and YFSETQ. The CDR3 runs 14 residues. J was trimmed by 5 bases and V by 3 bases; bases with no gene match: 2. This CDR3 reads CASSWTSGNNEQFF. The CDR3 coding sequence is TGCGCCAGCAGCTGGACTAGCGGTAACAATGAGCAGTTCTTC.

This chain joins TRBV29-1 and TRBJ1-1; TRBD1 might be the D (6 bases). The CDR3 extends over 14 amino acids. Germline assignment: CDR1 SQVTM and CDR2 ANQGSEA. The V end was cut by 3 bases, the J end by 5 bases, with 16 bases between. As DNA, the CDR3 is TGCAGCGTTGAGAACAGGGCGACTGGGACTGAAGCTTTCTTT. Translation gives CSVENRATGTEAFF.

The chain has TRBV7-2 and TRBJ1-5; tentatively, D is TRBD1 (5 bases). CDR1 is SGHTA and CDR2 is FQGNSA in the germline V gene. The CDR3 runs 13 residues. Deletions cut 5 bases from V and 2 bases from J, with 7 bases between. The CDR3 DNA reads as TGTGCCAGCAGCACAGGACGCAATCAGCCCCAGCATTTT. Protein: CASSTGRNQPQHF.

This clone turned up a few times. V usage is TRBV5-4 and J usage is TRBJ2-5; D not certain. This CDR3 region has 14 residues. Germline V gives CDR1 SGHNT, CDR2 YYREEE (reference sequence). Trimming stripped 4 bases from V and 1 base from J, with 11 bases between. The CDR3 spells CASSPPNSQETQYF. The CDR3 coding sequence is TGTGCCAGCAGCCCCCCCAACAGCCAAGAGACCCAGTACTTC. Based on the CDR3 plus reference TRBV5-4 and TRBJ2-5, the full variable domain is ETGVTQSPTHLIKTRGQQVTLRCSSQSGHNTVSWYQQALGQGPQFIFQYYREEENGRGNFPPRFSGLQFPNYSSELNVNALELDDSALYLCASSPPNSQETQYFGPGTRLLVL.

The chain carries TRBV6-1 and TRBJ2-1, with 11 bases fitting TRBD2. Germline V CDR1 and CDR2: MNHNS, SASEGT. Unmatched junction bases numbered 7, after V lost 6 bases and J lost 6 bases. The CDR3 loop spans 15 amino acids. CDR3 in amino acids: CASRALAGGGNEQFF. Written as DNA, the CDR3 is TGTGCCAGCAGGGCTCTAGCGGGAGGAGGCAATGAGCAGTTCTTC.

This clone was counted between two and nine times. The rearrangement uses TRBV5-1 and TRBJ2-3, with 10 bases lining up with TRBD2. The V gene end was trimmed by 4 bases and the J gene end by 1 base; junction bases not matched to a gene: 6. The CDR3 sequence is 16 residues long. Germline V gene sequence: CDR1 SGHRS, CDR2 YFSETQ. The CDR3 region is CASSLPLAGGTDTQYF. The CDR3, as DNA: TGCGCCAGCAGCCTCCCGCTAGCGGGAGGCACAGATACGCAGTATTTT.

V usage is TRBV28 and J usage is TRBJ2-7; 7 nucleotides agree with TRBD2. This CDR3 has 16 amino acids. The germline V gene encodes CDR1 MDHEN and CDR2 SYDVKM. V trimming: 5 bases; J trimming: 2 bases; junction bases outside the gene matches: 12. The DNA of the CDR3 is TGTGCCAGCAGTAGCGTCCAGGGAGGGAAAACCTACGAGCAGTACTTC. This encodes CASSSVQGGKTYEQYF.

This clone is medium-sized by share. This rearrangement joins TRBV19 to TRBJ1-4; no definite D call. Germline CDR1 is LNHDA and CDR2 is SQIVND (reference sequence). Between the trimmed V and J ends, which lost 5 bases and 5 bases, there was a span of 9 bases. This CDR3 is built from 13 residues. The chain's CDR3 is CASSYQPNEKLFF. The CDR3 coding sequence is TGTGCCAGTAGTTATCAGCCAAATGAAAAACTGTTTTTT. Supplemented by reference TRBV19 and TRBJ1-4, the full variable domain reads DGGITQSPKYLFRKEGQNVTLSCEQNLNHDAMYWYRQDPGQGLRLIYYSQIVNDFQKGDIAEGYSVSREKKESFPLTVTSAQKNPTAFYLCASSYQPNEKLFFGSGTQLSVL.